The 20 T cell receptor beta chains below all came from one sample that was sequenced in a study of T cell responses to AZD1222 COVID-19 vaccine. Using immunoSEQ multiplex PCR, the repertoire was profiled, and TCRdb retains in-frame clones only, with some absent. Of 150,000 to 200,000 clones in the sample, about 89% are singletons; the top ten hold approximately 1.8%. The specimen comprised peripheral blood, sampled on day 0 of AZD1222 vaccination. All receptors come from an adult in good health.

The chain employs TRBV16 and TRBJ2-7, with 7 bases fitting TRBD1. Germline V CDR1 and CDR2: KGHSY, FQNENV. The trim removed 2 bases at V and 1 base at J, leaving 5 bases unmatched. CDR3 length equals 15 residues. The CDR3: CASSQIRTGSYEQYV. CDR3 sequence (DNA): TGTGCCAGCAGCCAAATCCGGACAGGTTCCTACGAGCAGTACGTC.

The chain joins TRBV12-3 or TRBV12-4 to TRBJ1-1; D unclear. V was trimmed by 11 bases and J by 3 bases, leaving 13 bases between them. This CDR3 contains 12 residues. This CDR3 reads CAAADGDTEAFF. As DNA, the CDR3 is TGTGCCGCGGCCGACGGGGACACTGAAGCTTTCTTT.

This rearrangement joins TRBV28 to TRBJ1-6; TRBD1 might be the D (5 bases). The V end lost 2 bases, the J end lost 10 bases, and 15 bases lay between the germline ends. This CDR3 is built from 15 residues. Germline CDR1 and CDR2: MDHEN and SYDVKM. CDR3 protein: CASSLPQGTGSPLHF. The CDR3 nucleotides are TGTGCCAGCAGTTTACCCCAGGGAACTGGATCACCCCTCCACTTT.

This CDR3 reads CATSRPLAAGANVLTF. The CDR3 region has the DNA TGTGCCACCAGCAGGCCCCTAGCCGCGGGGGCCAACGTCCTGACTTTC. This chain joins TRBV15 and TRBJ2-6; perhaps TRBD2 as D (5 bases). V gave up 3 bases and J gave up 4 bases, with 13 bases separating them. CDR3 size: 16 residues. Germline CDR1 is LNHNV and CDR2 is YYDKDF (reference sequence).

The chain links TRBV19 to TRBJ1-1; 7 bases match TRBD1. V shed 4 bases, J shed 5 bases, and the junction held 7 bases outside the gene matches. The CDR3 extends over 14 amino acids. The germline V gene has CDR1 LNHDA and CDR2 SQIVND (reference sequence). CDR3 coding DNA: TGTGCCAGTAGTACGACAGGGTTTCCGACTGAAGCTTTCTTT. Translated, it gives CASSTTGFPTEAFF.

The chain has TRBV6-2 or TRBV6-3 and TRBJ2-7; 7 bases match TRBD2. From germline, CDR1 is MNHEY and CDR2 SVGEGT. This CDR3 is 13 amino acids long. J lost 2 bases, V lost 5 bases, and 3 bases had no gene match. CDR3 sequence reads: CASSLGTTYEQYF. The CDR3 DNA is TGTGCCAGCAGTCTAGGGACTACCTACGAGCAGTACTTC.

A single count supports this clone. The chain joins TRBV10-1 to TRBJ2-2; tentatively, D is TRBD1 or TRBD2 (5 bases each). V lost 3 bases, J lost 5 bases, and 10 bases lay in between. Per germline, CDR1 WNHNN and CDR2 SYGVQD (reference sequence). The CDR3 spans 14 residues. The CDR3 sequence: CASSDRWGTGELFF. The CDR3 DNA is TGCGCCAGCAGTGATCGGTGGGGGACCGGGGAGCTGTTTTTT.

This chain links TRBV27 with TRBJ1-2, with D possibly TRBD1 on 6 matching bases. Between the trimmed V and J ends, which lost 6 bases and 7 bases, there was a span of 12 bases. The CDR3 is 12 residues long. Germline CDR1 reads MNHEY; CDR2 reads SMNVEV (reference sequence). CDR3 loop: CASRIQGGGYTF. CDR3 DNA: TGTGCCAGCAGGATACAGGGAGGTGGCTACACCTTC.

This clone appeared a few times. The chain employs TRBV24-1 and TRBJ1-1; 7 nucleotides agree with TRBD1. V lost 9 bases to trimming and J lost 4 bases; unmatched junction nucleotides: 10. The germline V gene encodes CDR1 KGHDR and CDR2 SFDVKD. This CDR3 is built from 14 residues. DNA of the CDR3: TGTGCCACCTCGATACAGGGGAGAAGCACTGAAGCTTTCTTT. It translates to CATSIQGRSTEAFF.

The genes are TRBV9 and TRBJ1-2; D gene unclear. The V and J ends lost 4 bases and 2 bases respectively, with 6 bases between them. Per germline, CDR1 SGDLS and CDR2 YYNGEE. The CDR3 length is 12 residues. CDR3 protein: CASSPNNYGYTF. The CDR3 DNA is TGTGCCAGCAGCCCCAACAACTATGGCTACACCTTC.

V and J are TRBV14 and TRBJ1-3; D gene ambiguous. The CDR3 contains 12 residues. Trimming removed 4 bases at V and 2 bases at J, with 3 bases between. Germline V CDR1 and CDR2: SGHDN, FVKESK. Here the CDR3 reads CASSRAGNTIYF. Written as DNA, the CDR3 is TGTGCCAGCAGCCGGGCTGGAAACACCATATATTTT.

The chain recombines TRBV6-2 or TRBV6-3 with TRBJ1-1; 9 bases are shared with TRBD1. Trimming cost V 5 bases and J 2 bases; bases outside gene matches: 6. Germline CDR1 MNHEY, CDR2 SVGEGT. This CDR3 spans 15 amino acids. The CDR3 protein is CASSALTGGNTEAFF. The CDR3 bases are TGTGCCAGCAGTGCTCTGACAGGGGGAAACACTGAAGCTTTCTTT.

V is TRBV5-6 and J is TRBJ2-3; D call uncertain. The germline V gene has CDR1 SGHDT and CDR2 YYEEEE. The CDR3 has 11 residues. Trimming removed 3 bases at V and 6 bases at J, with 5 bases between. The CDR3: CASSWSDTQYF. The CDR3 bases are TGTGCCAGCAGCTGGTCGGATACGCAGTATTTT.

The chain carries TRBV7-4 and TRBJ2-7; 9 nucleotides line up with TRBD2. The CDR3 has 13 residues. V lost 8 bases and J lost 2; bases outside the gene matches: 4. In germline, CDR1 is SGHVT, CDR2 SQSDAQ. CDR3 bases: TGTGCCAGCGTCCTAGCGGGACCCTACGAGCAGTACTTC. Its protein is CASVLAGPYEQYF.

The V gene is TRBV4-1, the J gene TRBJ2-1; D is unresolved. Germline assignment: CDR1 MGHRA and CDR2 YSYEKL. Trimming shortened V by 1 base and J by 0 bases, and 10 bases separated the two germline ends. There are 16 residues in the CDR3. The chain's CDR3 is CASSQVNLVSYNEQFF. For the CDR3, the DNA is TGCGCCAGCAGCCAAGTAAACCTAGTCTCCTACAATGAGCAGTTCTTC.

CDR3: CASSVLAEQNTGELFF. The CDR3 DNA is TGTGCCAGCAGCGTTCTAGCGGAACAGAACACCGGGGAGCTGTTTTTT. V gene TRBV9 combines with J gene TRBJ2-2, with 7 bases fitting TRBD2. The CDR3 runs to 16 residues. V was clipped by 2 bases and J by 1 base; unmatched bases: 5. The germline V gene encodes CDR1 SGDLS and CDR2 YYNGEE.

This sequence joins TRBV28 and TRBJ1-1; D is uncertain. CDR3 length: 14 amino acids. The germline V gene encodes CDR1 MDHEN and CDR2 SYDVKM. The V and J ends lost 5 bases and 5 bases respectively, with 15 bases between them. In DNA form, the CDR3 reads TGTGCCAGCAGTCCCCCGGTGAGGGAGACTGAAGCTTTCTTT. Amino acids: CASSPPVRETEAFF.

Only a few counts were recorded for this clone. The chain uses TRBV3-1 (or the pseudogene TRBV3-2) and TRBJ1-1, with D perhaps TRBD1 (6 bases). This CDR3 contains 15 residues. The V end was cut by 4 bases, the J end by 4 bases, with 16 bases between. The V gene's germline CDR1 is LGHDT and CDR2 YNNKEL (reference sequence). CDR3 in DNA: TGTGCCAGCAGCCGCAGAACAGGGTTCAGCACTGAAGCTTTCTTT. Translating gives CASSRRTGFSTEAFF.

This chain connects TRBV15 to TRBJ2-3, with D tentatively TRBD1 (6 bases). CDR3 length: 14 amino acids. The germline V gene encodes CDR1 LNHNV and CDR2 YYDKDF (reference sequence). The ends were cut back, 1 base at V and 2 bases at J, with 7 bases in the middle. The CDR3 DNA reads as TGTGCCACCAGCAGAGGGACAGACACAGATACGCAGTATTTT. It is translated as CATSRGTDTDTQYF.

The rearrangement uses TRBV7-8 and TRBJ2-7; maybe TRBD2 (6 bases). The V end was cut by 8 bases, the J end by 2 bases, with 13 bases between. This CDR3 is built from 13 residues. Germline values: CDR1 SGHVS, CDR2 FQNEAQ. The CDR3 sequence: CASRRGTAYEQYF. DNA for the CDR3: TGTGCCAGCCGCCGTGGGACTGCCTACGAGCAGTACTTC.